The 24 T cell receptor beta chains in this list originate from one sample, sequenced in a study of T-cell reconstitution after alpha-beta-depleted transplantation in children. The TCRbeta library was prepared with unique molecular identifiers. MiXCR, applied by TCRdb to the PCR reads, yields one record per CDR3 protein. This sample has about 460,000 distinct CDR3 sequences, with 11% found just once. Sequenced here: PBMCs, mostly from graft donor cells, sampled 180 days after TCRalphabeta/CD19-depleted stem cell transplant. Every receptor here comes from a female patient aged 2 to 10 who had a stem cell transplant for aplastic anemia, so the T cells may come from the graft donor.

This clonotype was counted a single time. This chain links TRBV6-5 with TRBJ2-7; 7 bases match TRBD2. Germline V gene lookup returns CDR1 MNHEY and CDR2 SVGAGI. CDR3 length: 15 residues. V was pared by 4 bases and J by 3 bases, with 9 bases of the junction left unmatched. The CDR3 region has the DNA TGTGCCAGCAGTTCTTTATGGGACTACAACTACGAGCAGTACTTC. This translates into CASSSLWDYNYEQYF.

The table lists this clonotype with a few counts. V is TRBV7-6 and J is TRBJ2-3, with 7 bases matching TRBD2. Germline V gene sequence: CDR1 SGHVS, CDR2 FNYEAQ. This CDR3 is built from 15 residues. The J segment lost 3 bases and the V segment lost 4 bases, leaving 7 bases of the junction unmatched. CDR3 nucleotide sequence: TGTGCCAGCAGCTCCCGCGGGCGGGAGACAGATACGCAGTATTTT. Translation: CASSSRGRETDTQYF.

This clonotype was found many times. V is TRBV12-3 or TRBV12-4 and J is TRBJ1-5; D might be TRBD1 (6 bases). The V end lost 6 bases, the J end lost 2 bases, and 14 bases lay between the germline ends. This CDR3 comprises 15 residues. Here the CDR3 DNA reads TGTGCCAGCAGCCCCGGGGGGCCAGGCAATCAGCCCCAGCATTTT. Protein: CASSPGGPGNQPQHF.

V gene TRBV5-1 combines with J gene TRBJ2-1, with 11 bases fitting TRBD2. The trim removed 3 bases at V and 6 bases at J, leaving 5 bases unmatched. The CDR3 runs to 15 residues. Germline V gene lookup returns CDR1 SGHRS and CDR2 YFSETQ. This chain's CDR3 is CASSSPLAGVNEQFF. CDR3 nucleotide sequence: TGCGCCAGCAGCTCACCACTAGCGGGAGTCAATGAGCAGTTCTTC.

The V and J genes are TRBV7-3 and TRBJ2-7, with 7 bases fitting TRBD2. Per germline, CDR1 SGHTA and CDR2 FQGTGA. After removal of 0 bases from V and 6 bases from J, the junction contained 5 bases not matched to a gene. The CDR3 loop spans 14 amino acids. The CDR3 DNA is TGTGCCAGCAGCTTAACGGGAGGGCCTTCCGAGCAGTACTTC. It translates to CASSLTGGPSEQYF.

There are a few counts of this clonotype. This sequence joins TRBV5-6 and TRBJ2-3; 11 bases are shared with TRBD2. CDR3 size: 16 residues. From germline, CDR1 is SGHDT and CDR2 YYEEEE. Trimming cost V 4 bases and J 2 bases; bases outside gene matches: 6. DNA of the CDR3: TGTGCCAGCAGCCCACTAGCGGGAGTTACCACAGATACGCAGTATTTT. Translation: CASSPLAGVTTDTQYF.

This chain joins TRBV20-1 and TRBJ2-2; the match to TRBD2 covers 8 bases. Germline loops: CDR1 DFQATT, CDR2 SNEGSKA (reference sequence). This CDR3 is 17 amino acids long. The J segment lost 3 bases and the V segment lost 0 bases, leaving 9 bases of the junction unmatched. Here the CDR3 reads CSARDREAGVHTGELFF. The CDR3 coding sequence is TGCAGTGCTAGAGATCGCGAAGCGGGAGTACACACCGGGGAGCTGTTTTTT.

This clonotype was counted only a few times. The chain recombines TRBV14 with TRBJ1-4; no clear D. V dropped 3 bases and J dropped 8 bases, with 7 bases sitting between them. In germline, CDR1 is SGHDN, CDR2 FVKESK. The CDR3 loop spans 12 amino acids. The CDR3 DNA reads TGTGCCAGCAGCCATAATCAGGAAAAACTGTTTTTT. This encodes CASSHNQEKLFF.

The rearrangement uses TRBV6-2 or TRBV6-3 and TRBJ2-1; TRBD2 matches 11 bases. The CDR3 totals 16 residues. Trimming removed 0 bases from V and 5 bases from J; junction bases left unmatched: 3. CDR1 and CDR2 from the germline V gene are MNHEY and SVGEGT. In DNA, the CDR3 is TGTGCCAGCAGTTACTCGATACTAGCGGGAGACAATGAGCAGTTCTTC. It yields the protein CASSYSILAGDNEQFF.

This chain connects TRBV7-2 to TRBJ2-7, with D unclear. CDR3 length equals 13 residues. V was cut by 5 bases and J by 7 bases, with 15 bases left in between. CDR1 SGHTA and CDR2 FQGNSA come from the germline V gene. This CDR3 reads CASSGDVDGEQYF. The CDR3 DNA is TGTGCCAGCAGCGGCGACGTAGACGGGGAGCAGTACTTC.

This clonotype was counted between two and nine times. This rearrangement joins TRBV5-6 to TRBJ2-2; the D gene could be TRBD1 or TRBD2 (5 bases each). The ends were cut back, 5 bases at V and 3 bases at J, with 17 bases in the middle. The germline gives CDR1 SGHDT, CDR2 YYEEEE. The CDR3 has 16 residues. Written as DNA, the CDR3 is TGTGCCAGCAGACCTGGGCTGGGACGTTACACCGGGGAGCTGTTTTTT. Its protein is CASRPGLGRYTGELFF.

Regarding this clonotype: It may be a read error: a sequence one base away is much more abundant. The chain has TRBV18 and TRBJ2-5, with D unresolved. Trimming cost V 0 bases and J 4 bases, with 0 bases left between them. There are 11 residues in the CDR3. Per germline, CDR1 KGHSH and CDR2 LQKENI. As DNA, the CDR3 is TGTGCCAGCTCACCACCAGAGACCCAGTACTTC. Translation: CASSPPETQYF.

The table lists this clonotype with many counts. The chain carries TRBV28 and TRBJ2-7, with TRBD1 matching 8 bases. Germline values: CDR1 MDHEN, CDR2 SYDVKM. With V trimmed by 4 bases and J by 2 bases, 4 bases remained unmatched. This CDR3 has 14 amino acids. Written as DNA, the CDR3 is TGTGCCAGCAGTTCATCGGGACAGGCCTACGAGCAGTACTTC. The encoded protein is CASSSSGQAYEQYF.

About this clonotype: One end of the junction is discordant with germline, which a read error may explain. The rearrangement links TRBV6-1 to TRBJ2-6; TRBD2 aligns across 7 bases. Germline CDR1 MNHNS, CDR2 SASEGT. This CDR3 is 15 amino acids long. The CDR3 sequence: CASSLTSDGVNVLTF. DNA of the CDR3: TGTGCCAGCAGCCTCACTAGCGATGGGGTCAACGTCCTGACTTTC.

The chain uses TRBV4-3 and TRBJ2-5, with 8 bases fitting TRBD1. V shed 1 base, J shed 5 bases, and the junction held 3 bases outside the gene matches. This CDR3 comprises 14 residues. Germline CDR1 reads LGHNA; CDR2 reads YSLEER. CDR3 sequence (DNA): TGCGCCAGCAGCCAAGGACAGGGGATCGAGACCCAGTACTTC. Translated, it gives CASSQGQGIETQYF.

This clonotype was counted at least ten times. DNA of the CDR3: TGCGCCAGCAGCTTGGGGCCCCCGGGAGCAGGAAACACCATATATTTT. Translation: CASSLGPPGAGNTIYF. The rearrangement links TRBV5-1 to TRBJ1-3; no firm D call. CDR3 size: 16 residues. Looked up from germline, CDR1 is SGHRS and CDR2 is YFSETQ. V dropped 0 bases and J dropped 4 bases, with 14 bases sitting between them.

The V and J genes are TRBV29-1 and TRBJ2-7; 9 nucleotides match TRBD1. The CDR3 is 12 residues long. The V segment lost 6 bases and the J segment 2 bases; nucleotides outside the gene matches: 2. The germline CDR1 and CDR2 sequences are SQVTM and ANQGSEA. The CDR3 loop reads CSVTGGTYEQYF. CDR3 bases: TGCAGCGTGACAGGGGGTACCTACGAGCAGTACTTC.

This chain joins TRBV20-1 and TRBJ1-2, with 9 bases matching TRBD1. CDR3 length: 15 residues. Germline V gene lookup returns CDR1 DFQATT and CDR2 SNEGSKA (reference sequence). With V trimmed by 0 bases and J by 4 bases, 6 bases remained unmatched. DNA of the CDR3: TGCAGTGCTAGAGATGGGACAGGGTTTATCTATGGCTACACCTTC. Residues: CSARDGTGFIYGYTF.

This chain links TRBV19 with TRBJ2-1, with D possibly being TRBD2 (6 bases). Trimming shortened V by 7 bases and J by 2 bases, and 18 bases separated the two germline ends. Per germline, CDR1 LNHDA and CDR2 SQIVND (reference sequence). CDR3 length equals 16 residues. The CDR3 loop is CASTMGGELPYNEQFF. The CDR3 bases are TGTGCCAGTACCATGGGCGGGGAGCTACCCTACAATGAGCAGTTCTTC.

V usage is TRBV6-1 and J usage is TRBJ2-7; 12 bases fit TRBD2. CDR3 size: 14 residues. Germline CDR1 MNHNS, CDR2 SASEGT. Unmatched junction bases numbered 4, after V lost 6 bases and J lost 4 bases. The CDR3 DNA reads as TGTGCCAGCAGGCCTAGCGGGAGGGTATACGAGCAGTACTTC. Amino acids: CASRPSGRVYEQYF.

This clonotype has ten or more counts. The chain couples TRBV29-1 to TRBJ2-5; 7 bases map to TRBD1. The CDR3 covers 13 residues. CDR1 and CDR2 from the germline V gene are SQVTM and ANQGSEA. With 2 bases clipped from V and 4 bases from J, the junction kept 4 bases outside the gene matches. The CDR3 loop reads CSVEKTGLETQYF. The DNA of the CDR3 is TGCAGCGTTGAAAAGACAGGGTTAGAGACCCAGTACTTC.

This clonotype was seen only a few times. This sequence joins TRBV4-3 and TRBJ2-7, with 9 nucleotides matching TRBD1. Losses at the gene ends were 2 bases for V and 0 bases for J; bases not matched to a gene: 5. Germline values: CDR1 LGHNA, CDR2 YSLEER. CDR3 length: 16 residues. CDR3 nucleotide sequence: TGCGCCAGCAGCCAACCCGGGACAGGGATCTCCTACGAGCAGTACTTC. Translated: CASSQPGTGISYEQYF.

This clonotype was seen ten or more times. The chain couples TRBV29-1 to TRBJ2-2, with 10 bases identical to TRBD1. The CDR3 runs 13 residues. Germline-derived CDR1 and CDR2 are SQVTM and ANQGSEA. V lost 7 bases to trimming and J lost 7 bases; unmatched junction nucleotides: 6. The CDR3 DNA follows: TGCAGCGCGACAGGGGGCGAGGGCGGGGAGCTGTTTTTT. It translates to CSATGGEGGELFF.

V and J are TRBV7-2 and TRBJ1-1; possible D gene TRBD1, 6 bases. The V end lost 3 bases, the J end lost 5 bases, and 22 bases lay between the germline ends. The CDR3 is 17 residues long. Germline CDR1 is SGHTA and CDR2 is FQGNSA. The DNA of the CDR3 is TGTGCCAGCAGCTTCTCCAGACTTGGGGGCCCTAAAACTGAAGCTTTCTTT. Amino acids: CASSFSRLGGPKTEAFF.